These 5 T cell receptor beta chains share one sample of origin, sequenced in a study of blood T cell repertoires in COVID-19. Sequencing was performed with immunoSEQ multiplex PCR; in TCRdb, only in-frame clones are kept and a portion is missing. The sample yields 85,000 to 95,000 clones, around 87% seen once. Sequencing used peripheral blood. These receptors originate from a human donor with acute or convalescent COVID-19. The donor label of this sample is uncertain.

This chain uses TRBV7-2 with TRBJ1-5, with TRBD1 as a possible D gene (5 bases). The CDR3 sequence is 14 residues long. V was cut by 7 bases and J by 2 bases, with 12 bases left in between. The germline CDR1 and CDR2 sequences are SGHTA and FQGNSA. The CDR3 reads CASTPQGGNQPQHF. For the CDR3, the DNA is TGTGCCAGCACCCCTCAAGGGGGCAATCAGCCCCAGCATTTT.

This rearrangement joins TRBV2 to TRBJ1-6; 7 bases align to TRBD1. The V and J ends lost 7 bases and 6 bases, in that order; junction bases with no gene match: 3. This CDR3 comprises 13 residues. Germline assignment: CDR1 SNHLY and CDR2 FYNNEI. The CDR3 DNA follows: TGTGCCAGCACTCGACAGGGTAATTCACCCCTCCACTTT. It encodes CASTRQGNSPLHF.

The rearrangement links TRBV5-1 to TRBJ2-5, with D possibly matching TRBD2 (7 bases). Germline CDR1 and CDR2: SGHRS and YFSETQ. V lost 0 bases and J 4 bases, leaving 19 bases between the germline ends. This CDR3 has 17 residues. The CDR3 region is CASSLASGWGGRETQYF. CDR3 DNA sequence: TGCGCCAGCAGCTTGGCGAGTGGTTGGGGGGGCCGAGAGACCCAGTACTTC.

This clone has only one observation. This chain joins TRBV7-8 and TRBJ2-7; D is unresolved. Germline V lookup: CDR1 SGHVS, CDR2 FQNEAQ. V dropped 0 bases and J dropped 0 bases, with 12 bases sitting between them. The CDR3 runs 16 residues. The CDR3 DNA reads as TGTGCCAGCAGCTTAGCCGGCGACACCAGCTCCTACGAGCAGTACTTC. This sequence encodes CASSLAGDTSSYEQYF. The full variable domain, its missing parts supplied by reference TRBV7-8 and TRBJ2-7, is GAGVSQSPRYKVAKRGQDVALRCDPISGHVSLFWYQQALGQGPEFLTYFQNEAQLDKSGLPSDRFFAERPEGSVSTLKIQRTQQEDSAVYLCASSLAGDTSSYEQYFGPGTRLTVT.

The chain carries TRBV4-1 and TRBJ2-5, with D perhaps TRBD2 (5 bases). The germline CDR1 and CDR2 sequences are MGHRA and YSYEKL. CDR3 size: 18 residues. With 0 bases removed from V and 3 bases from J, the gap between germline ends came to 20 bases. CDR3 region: CASSQERGSGPWEETQYF. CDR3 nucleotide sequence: TGCGCCAGCAGCCAAGAAAGAGGGTCTGGCCCTTGGGAAGAGACCCAGTACTTC.